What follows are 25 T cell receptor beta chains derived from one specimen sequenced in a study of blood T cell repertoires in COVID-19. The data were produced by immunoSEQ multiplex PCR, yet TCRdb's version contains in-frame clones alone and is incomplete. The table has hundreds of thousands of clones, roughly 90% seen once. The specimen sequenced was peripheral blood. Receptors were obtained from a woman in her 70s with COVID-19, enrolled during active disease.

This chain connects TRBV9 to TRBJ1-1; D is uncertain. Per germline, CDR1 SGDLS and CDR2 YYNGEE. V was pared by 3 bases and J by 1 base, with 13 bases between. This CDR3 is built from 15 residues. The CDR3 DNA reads TGTGCCAGCAGCGCTCGTGGGGAGTGGAACACTGAAGCTTTCTTT. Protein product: CASSARGEWNTEAFF. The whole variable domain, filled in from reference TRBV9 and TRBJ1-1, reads DSGVTQTPKHLITATGQRVTLRCSPRSGDLSVYWYQQSLDQGLQFLIQYYNGEERAKGNILERFSAQQFPDLHSELNLSSLELGDSALYFCASSARGEWNTEAFFGQGTRLTVV.

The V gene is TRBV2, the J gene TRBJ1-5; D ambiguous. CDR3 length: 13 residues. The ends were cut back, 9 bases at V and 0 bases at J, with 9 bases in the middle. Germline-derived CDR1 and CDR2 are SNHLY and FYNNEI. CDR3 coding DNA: TGTGCCAGTCGAACATCTAGCAATCAGCCCCAGCATTTT. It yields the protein CASRTSSNQPQHF.

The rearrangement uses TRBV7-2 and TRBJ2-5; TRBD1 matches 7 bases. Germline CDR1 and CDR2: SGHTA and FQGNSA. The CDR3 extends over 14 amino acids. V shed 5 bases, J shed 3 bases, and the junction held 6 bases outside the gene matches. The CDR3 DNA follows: TGTGCCAGCAGCCCAACAGGGGTGAAAGAGACCCAGTACTTC. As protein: CASSPTGVKETQYF.

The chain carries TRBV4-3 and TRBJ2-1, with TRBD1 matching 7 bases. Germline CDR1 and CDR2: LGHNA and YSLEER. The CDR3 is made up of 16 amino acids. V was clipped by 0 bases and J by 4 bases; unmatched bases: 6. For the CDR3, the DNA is TGCGCCAGCAGCCAAGATGAGGGGGCATTTTACAATGAGCAGTTCTTC. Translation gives CASSQDEGAFYNEQFF.

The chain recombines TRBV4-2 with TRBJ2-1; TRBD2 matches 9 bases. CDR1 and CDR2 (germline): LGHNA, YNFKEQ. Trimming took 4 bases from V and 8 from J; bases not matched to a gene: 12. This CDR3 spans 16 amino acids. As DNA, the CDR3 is TGTGCCAGCAGCCTAACCCCGGGACTAGCTGTAGATGAGCAGTTCTTC. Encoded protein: CASSLTPGLAVDEQFF.

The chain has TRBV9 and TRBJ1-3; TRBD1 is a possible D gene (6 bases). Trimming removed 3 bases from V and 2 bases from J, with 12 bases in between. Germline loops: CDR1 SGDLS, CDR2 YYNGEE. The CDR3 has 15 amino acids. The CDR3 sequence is CASSAGTFTGNTIYF. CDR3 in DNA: TGTGCCAGCAGCGCCGGGACATTCACTGGAAACACCATATATTTT.

For the CDR3, the DNA is TGTGCCAGCAGCGAACAGTTGCATGAAAAACTGTTTTTT. Its translation is CASSEQLHEKLFF. The chain combines TRBV6-2 or TRBV6-3 with TRBJ1-4; D not certain. Looked up from germline, CDR1 is MNHEY and CDR2 is SVGEGT. This CDR3 contains 13 residues. Trimming shortened V by 6 bases and J by 6 bases, and 11 bases separated the two germline ends.

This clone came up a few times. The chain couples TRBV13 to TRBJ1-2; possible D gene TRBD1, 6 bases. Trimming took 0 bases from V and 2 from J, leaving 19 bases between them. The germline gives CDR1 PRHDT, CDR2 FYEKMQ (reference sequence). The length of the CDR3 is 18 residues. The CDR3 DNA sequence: TGTGCCAGCAGCTTAGGCCTAGTAACAGGGCTAAGAAACTATGGCTACACCTTC. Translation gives CASSLGLVTGLRNYGYTF.

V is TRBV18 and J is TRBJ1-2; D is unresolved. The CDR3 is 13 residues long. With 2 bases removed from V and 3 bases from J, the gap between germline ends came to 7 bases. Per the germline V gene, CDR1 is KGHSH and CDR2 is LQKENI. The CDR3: CASSPGMDYGYTF. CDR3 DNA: TGTGCCAGCTCACCAGGCATGGACTATGGCTACACCTTC.

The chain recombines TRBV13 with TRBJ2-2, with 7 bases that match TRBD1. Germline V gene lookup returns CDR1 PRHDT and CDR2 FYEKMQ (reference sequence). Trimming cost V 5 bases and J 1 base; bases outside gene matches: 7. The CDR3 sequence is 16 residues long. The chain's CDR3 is CASSRPGTVNTGELFF. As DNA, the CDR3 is TGTGCCAGCAGCCGTCCCGGGACAGTGAACACCGGGGAGCTGTTTTTT.

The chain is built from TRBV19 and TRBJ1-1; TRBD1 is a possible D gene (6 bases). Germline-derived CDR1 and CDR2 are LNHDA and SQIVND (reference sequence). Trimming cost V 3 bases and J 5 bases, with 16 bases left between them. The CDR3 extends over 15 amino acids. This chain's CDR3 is CASSMVTGGLTEAFF. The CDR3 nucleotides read TGTGCCAGTAGTATGGTAACCGGGGGGCTAACTGAAGCTTTCTTT.

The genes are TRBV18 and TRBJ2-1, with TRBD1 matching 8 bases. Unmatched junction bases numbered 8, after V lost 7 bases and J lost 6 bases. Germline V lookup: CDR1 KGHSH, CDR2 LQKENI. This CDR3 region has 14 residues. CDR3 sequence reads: CASFPQGGLNEQFF. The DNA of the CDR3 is TGTGCCAGCTTTCCACAGGGGGGCCTCAATGAGCAGTTCTTC.

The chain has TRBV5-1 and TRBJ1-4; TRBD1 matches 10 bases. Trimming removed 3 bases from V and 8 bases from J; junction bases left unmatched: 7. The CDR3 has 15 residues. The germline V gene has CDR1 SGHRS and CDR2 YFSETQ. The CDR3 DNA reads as TGCGCCAGCAGCTCTGGACAGGGGGAAGAAGAAAAACTGTTTTTT. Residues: CASSSGQGEEEKLFF.

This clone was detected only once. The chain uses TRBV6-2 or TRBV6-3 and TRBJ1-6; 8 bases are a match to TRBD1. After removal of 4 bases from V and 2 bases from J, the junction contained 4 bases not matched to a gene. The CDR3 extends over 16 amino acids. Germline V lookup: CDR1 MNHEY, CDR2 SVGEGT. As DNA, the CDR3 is TGTGCCAGCAGTTTCCGACAGGGGCCCTATAATTCACCCCTCCACTTT. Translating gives CASSFRQGPYNSPLHF.

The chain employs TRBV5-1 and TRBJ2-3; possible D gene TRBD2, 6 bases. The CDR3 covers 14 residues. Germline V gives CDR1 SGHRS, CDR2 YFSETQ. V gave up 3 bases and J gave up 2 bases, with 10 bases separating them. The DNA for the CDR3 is TGCGCCAGCAGCTCGGCGGGGACCACAGATACGCAGTATTTT. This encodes CASSSAGTTDTQYF. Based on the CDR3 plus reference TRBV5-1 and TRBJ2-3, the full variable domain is KAGVTQTPRYLIKTRGQQVTLSCSPISGHRSVSWYQQTPGQGLQFLFEYFSETQRNKGNFPGRFSGRQFSNSRSEMNVSTLELGDSALYLCASSSAGTTDTQYFGPGTRLTVL.

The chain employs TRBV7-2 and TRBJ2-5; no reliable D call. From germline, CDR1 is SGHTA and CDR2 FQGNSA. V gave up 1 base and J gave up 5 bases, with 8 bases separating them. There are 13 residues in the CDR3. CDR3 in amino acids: CASSLDGVETQYF. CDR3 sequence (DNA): TGTGCCAGCAGCTTAGACGGTGTGGAGACCCAGTACTTC.

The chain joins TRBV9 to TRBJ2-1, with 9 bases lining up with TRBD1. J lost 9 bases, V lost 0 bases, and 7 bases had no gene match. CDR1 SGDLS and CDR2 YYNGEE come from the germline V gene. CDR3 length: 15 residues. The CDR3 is CASSVGDRVGGEQFF. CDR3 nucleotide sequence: TGTGCCAGCAGCGTAGGGGACAGGGTAGGGGGTGAGCAGTTCTTC.

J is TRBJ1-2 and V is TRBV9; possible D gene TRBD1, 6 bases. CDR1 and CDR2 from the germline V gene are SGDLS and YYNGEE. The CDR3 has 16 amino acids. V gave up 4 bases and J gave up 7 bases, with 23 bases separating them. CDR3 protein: CASSPDPGLKGGGYTF. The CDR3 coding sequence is TGTGCCAGCAGCCCCGACCCTGGACTTAAAGGGGGTGGCTACACCTTC. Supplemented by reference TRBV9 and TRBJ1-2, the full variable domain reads DSGVTQTPKHLITATGQRVTLRCSPRSGDLSVYWYQQSLDQGLQFLIQYYNGEERAKGNILERFSAQQFPDLHSELNLSSLELGDSALYFCASSPDPGLKGGGYTFGSGTRLTVV.

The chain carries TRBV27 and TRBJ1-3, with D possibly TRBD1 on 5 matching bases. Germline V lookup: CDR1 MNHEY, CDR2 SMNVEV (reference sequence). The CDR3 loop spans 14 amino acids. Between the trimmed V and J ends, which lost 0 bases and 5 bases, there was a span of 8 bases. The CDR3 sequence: CASSLSKGRNTIYF. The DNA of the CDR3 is TGTGCCAGCAGTTTATCGAAGGGGAGAAACACCATATATTTT.

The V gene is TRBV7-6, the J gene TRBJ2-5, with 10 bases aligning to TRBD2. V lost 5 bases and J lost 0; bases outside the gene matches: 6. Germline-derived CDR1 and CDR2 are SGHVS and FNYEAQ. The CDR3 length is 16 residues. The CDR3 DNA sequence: TGTGCCAGCAGCCAGCTAGCGGGGGCGTACCAAGAGACCCAGTACTTC. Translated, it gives CASSQLAGAYQETQYF. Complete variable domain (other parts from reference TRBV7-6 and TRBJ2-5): GAGVSQSPRYKVTKRGQDVALRCDPISGHVSLYWYRQALGQGPEFLTYFNYEAQQDKSGLPNDRFSAERPEGSISTLTIQRTEQRDSAMYRCASSQLAGAYQETQYFGPGTRLLVL.

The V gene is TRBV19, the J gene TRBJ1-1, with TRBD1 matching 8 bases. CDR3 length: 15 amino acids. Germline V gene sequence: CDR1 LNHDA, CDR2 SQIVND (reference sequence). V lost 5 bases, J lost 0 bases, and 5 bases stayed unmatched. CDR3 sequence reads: CASSFGDRMNTEAFF. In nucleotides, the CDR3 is TGTGCCAGTAGTTTCGGGGACAGGATGAACACTGAAGCTTTCTTT.

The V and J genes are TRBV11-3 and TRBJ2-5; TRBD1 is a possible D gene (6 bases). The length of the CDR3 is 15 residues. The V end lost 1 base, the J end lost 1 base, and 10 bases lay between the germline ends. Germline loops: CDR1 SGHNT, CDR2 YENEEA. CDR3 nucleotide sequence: TGTGCCAGCAGCTTAGTGGCAGGGGTCCAAGAGACCCAGTACTTC. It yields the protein CASSLVAGVQETQYF.

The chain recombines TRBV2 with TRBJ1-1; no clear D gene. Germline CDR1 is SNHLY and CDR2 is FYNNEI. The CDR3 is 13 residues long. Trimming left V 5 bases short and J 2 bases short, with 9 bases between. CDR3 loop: CASSTGSNTEAFF. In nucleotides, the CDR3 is TGTGCCAGCAGTACCGGGAGCAACACTGAAGCTTTCTTT.

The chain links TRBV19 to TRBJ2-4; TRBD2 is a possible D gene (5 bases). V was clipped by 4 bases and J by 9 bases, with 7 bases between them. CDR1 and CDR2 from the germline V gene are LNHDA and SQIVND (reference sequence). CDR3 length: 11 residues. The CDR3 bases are TGTGCCAGTAGTACGGGAACCATTCAGTACTTC. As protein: CASSTGTIQYF.

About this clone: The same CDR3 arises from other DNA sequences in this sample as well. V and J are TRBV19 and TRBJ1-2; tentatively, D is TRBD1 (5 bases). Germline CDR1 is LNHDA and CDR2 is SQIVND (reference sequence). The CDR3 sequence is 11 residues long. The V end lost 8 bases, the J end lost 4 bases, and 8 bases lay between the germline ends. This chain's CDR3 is CASSTGYGYTF. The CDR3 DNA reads TGTGCCAGTTCCACAGGCTATGGCTACACCTTC. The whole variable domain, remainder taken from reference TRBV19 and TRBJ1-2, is DGGITQSPKYLFRKEGQNVTLSCEQNLNHDAMYWYRQDPGQGLRLIYYSQIVNDFQKGDIAEGYSVSREKKESFPLTVTSAQKNPTAFYLCASSTGYGYTFGSGTRLTVV.